Listed below are T cell receptor beta chains from one sample, sequenced in a study of cytomegalovirus exposure and HLA in healthy donors. Clones were sequenced by immunoSEQ multiplex PCR, and TCRdb holds only the in-frame ones, with some missing. The sample holds approximately 170,000 clones, over 80% seen once. Sequencing used PBMCs. Receptors originate from a woman aged 50 to 60 in good health and CMV-seropositive. The CDR3 runs from the conserved cysteine through the conserved F or W. The D gene is left open where the match is weak. Some rows mark clone size as missing; the rest say once, few, many or name a class of expanded clone.

cdr3_aa: CAISGASYNEQFF
cdr3_nt: TGTGCCATCAGTGGTGCGTCCTACAATGAGCAGTTCTTC
d_call: .
clone_size: .
j_call: TRBJ2-1
v_call: TRBV10-3

cdr3_aa: CASSPGTGGNYNEQFF
cdr3_nt: TGTGCCAGCAGCCCCGGGACAGGGGGAAACTACAATGAGCAGTTCTTC
d_call: TRBD1
clone_size: .
j_call: TRBJ2-1
v_call: TRBV14

cdr3_aa: CASSLRGLNEKLFF
cdr3_nt: TGTGCCAGCAGCTTAAGGGGCTTAAATGAAAAACTGTTTTTT
d_call: .
clone_size: .
j_call: TRBJ1-4
v_call: TRBV5-6

cdr3_aa: CASSAGGSGNTIYF
cdr3_nt: TGTGCCAGCAGCGCCGGGGGGTCTGGAAACACCATATATTTT
d_call: .
clone_size: .
j_call: TRBJ1-3
v_call: TRBV5-5

cdr3_aa: CASSLGYSVGTDPYEQYF
cdr3_nt: TGTGCCAGCAGCTTAGGGTATAGTGTCGGGACAGACCCCTACGAGCAGTACTTC
d_call: TRBD1
clone_size: .
j_call: TRBJ2-7
v_call: TRBV11-2

cdr3_aa: CASSEYRGLGSYEQYF
cdr3_nt: TGTGCCAGCAGTGAGTACAGGGGATTGGGTTCCTACGAGCAGTACTTC
d_call: TRBD1
clone_size: .
j_call: TRBJ2-7
v_call: TRBV2

cdr3_aa: CASSQGDRRGWGYTF
cdr3_nt: TGTGCCAGCAGCCAAGGGGACAGGCGAGGGTGGGGCTACACCTTC
d_call: TRBD1
clone_size: .
j_call: TRBJ1-2
v_call: TRBV4-2

cdr3_aa: CASSNNRGGKLFF
cdr3_nt: TGTGCCAGTAGTAACAACAGGGGAGGTAAACTGTTTTTT
d_call: TRBD1
clone_size: .
j_call: TRBJ1-4
v_call: TRBV19

cdr3_aa: CASSKNIEQNIQYF
cdr3_nt: TGTGCCAGCAGCAAAAACATCGAACAAAACATTCAGTACTTC
d_call: .
clone_size: .
j_call: TRBJ2-4
v_call: TRBV7-2

cdr3_aa: CASSGLAGGYNEQFF
cdr3_nt: TGTGCCAGCAGCGGTCTAGCGGGGGGCTACAATGAGCAGTTCTTC
d_call: TRBD2
clone_size: .
j_call: TRBJ2-1
v_call: TRBV9

cdr3_aa: CASSQDPTGYEQYF
cdr3_nt: TGCGCCAGCAGCCAAGATCCCACAGGCTACGAGCAGTACTTC
d_call: .
clone_size: .
j_call: TRBJ2-7
v_call: TRBV4-3

cdr3_aa: CASSFRGATEAFF
cdr3_nt: TGTGCCAGCAGCTTTCGGGGGGCCACTGAAGCTTTCTTT
d_call: .
clone_size: .
j_call: TRBJ1-1
v_call: TRBV7-9

cdr3_aa: CAWRATGTYSYEQYF
cdr3_nt: TGTGCCTGGAGGGCCACCGGGACATACTCCTACGAGCAGTACTTC
d_call: .
clone_size: .
j_call: TRBJ2-7
v_call: TRBV30

cdr3_aa: CASSSGGSWRSGGHEQYF
cdr3_nt: TGTGCCAGTTCCTCAGGTGGCTCATGGCGGAGTGGGGGCCACGAGCAGTACTTC
d_call: .
clone_size: few
j_call: TRBJ2-7
v_call: TRBV19

cdr3_aa: CASSRTYRVRGEQYF
cdr3_nt: TGTGCCAGCAGTCGAACCTACAGGGTAAGGGGCGAGCAGTACTTC
d_call: .
clone_size: .
j_call: TRBJ2-7
v_call: TRBV6-5

cdr3_aa: CAWSREIYGYTF
cdr3_nt: TGTGCCTGGAGCAGGGAAATCTATGGCTACACCTTC
d_call: .
clone_size: .
j_call: TRBJ1-2
v_call: TRBV30

cdr3_aa: CASTRYSGFTGELFF
cdr3_nt: TGTGCCAGTACGAGGTACAGCGGATTTACCGGGGAGCTGTTTTTT
d_call: .
clone_size: .
j_call: TRBJ2-2
v_call: TRBV7-4

cdr3_aa: CASSADSNSYYGYTF
cdr3_nt: TGTGCCAGCAGCGCGGACTCTAATTCCTACTATGGCTACACCTTC
d_call: .
clone_size: .
j_call: TRBJ1-2
v_call: TRBV7-2

cdr3_aa: CASLLGGRTYNEQFF
cdr3_nt: TGTGCCAGCCTTTTGGGCGGGAGGACTTACAATGAGCAGTTCTTC
d_call: TRBD2
clone_size: .
j_call: TRBJ2-1
v_call: TRBV7-2

cdr3_aa: CAWVDRGQVGSEQYF
cdr3_nt: TGTGCCTGGGTGGACAGGGGGCAGGTGGGGAGCGAGCAGTACTTC
d_call: TRBD1
clone_size: .
j_call: TRBJ2-7
v_call: TRBV30

cdr3_aa: CASSRGDNEQFF
cdr3_nt: TGCGCCAGCAGCCGCGGGGACAATGAGCAGTTCTTC
d_call: .
clone_size: few
j_call: TRBJ2-1
v_call: TRBV4-1

cdr3_aa: CASSRDSTGELFF
cdr3_nt: TGTGCCAGCAGTCGCGACAGCACCGGGGAGCTGTTTTTT
d_call: .
clone_size: .
j_call: TRBJ2-2
v_call: TRBV7-3

cdr3_aa: CASSLGGTTTDTQYF
cdr3_nt: TGCGCCAGCAGCCTAGGAGGGACGACCACAGATACGCAGTATTTT
d_call: .
clone_size: .
j_call: TRBJ2-3
v_call: TRBV5-1

cdr3_aa: CASSQVGEGRHTDTQYF
cdr3_nt: TGTGCCAGCAGCCAAGTAGGGGAGGGCCGTCACACAGATACGCAGTATTTT
d_call: TRBD2
clone_size: .
j_call: TRBJ2-3
v_call: TRBV4-2

cdr3_aa: CASSYRQGGYGYTF
cdr3_nt: TGTGCCAGCAGTTACCGGCAGGGAGGTTATGGCTACACCTTC
d_call: .
clone_size: once
j_call: TRBJ1-2
v_call: TRBV6-5

cdr3_aa: CSSSSPGTGHPEAFF
cdr3_nt: TGTTCCAGCAGCTCCCCCGGGACAGGACATCCGGAAGCTTTCTTT
d_call: TRBD1
clone_size: .
j_call: TRBJ1-1
v_call: TRBV7-9

cdr3_aa: CASMSPFLNTGELFF
cdr3_nt: TGTGCCAGTATGAGTCCCTTCCTGAACACCGGGGAGCTGTTTTTT
d_call: .
clone_size: .
j_call: TRBJ2-2
v_call: TRBV19

cdr3_aa: CASSEGVGGASFF
cdr3_nt: TGTGCCAGCAGCGAGGGAGTCGGGGGGGCCAGCTTCTTC
d_call: TRBD2
clone_size: .
j_call: TRBJ2-1
v_call: TRBV9

cdr3_aa: CASRRAGSTDTQYF
cdr3_nt: TGTGCCAGCAGACGGGCGGGGAGCACAGATACGCAGTATTTT
d_call: .
clone_size: .
j_call: TRBJ2-3
v_call: TRBV6-5

cdr3_aa: CASSPQNYNSPLHF
cdr3_nt: TGTGCCAGCAGCCCACAGAACTATAATTCACCCCTCCACTTT
d_call: .
clone_size: few
j_call: TRBJ1-6
v_call: TRBV6-1

cdr3_aa: CASSHGQIHIDEQFF
cdr3_nt: TGCGCCAGCAGCCACGGACAGATCCACATCGATGAGCAGTTCTTC
d_call: .
clone_size: .
j_call: TRBJ2-1
v_call: TRBV4-1

cdr3_aa: CASSSGLAGVYEQYF
cdr3_nt: TGTGCCAGCAGCTCGGGACTAGCGGGAGTGTACGAGCAGTACTTC
d_call: TRBD2
clone_size: .
j_call: TRBJ2-7
v_call: TRBV5-4

cdr3_aa: CASSPRSRAPGNTIYF
cdr3_nt: TGTGCCAGCAGTCCTAGGAGCAGAGCCCCTGGAAACACCATATATTTT
d_call: .
clone_size: .
j_call: TRBJ1-3
v_call: TRBV7-9

cdr3_aa: CASSDSQTGELFF
cdr3_nt: TGTGCCAGCAGTGACTCTCAGACCGGGGAGCTGTTTTTT
d_call: .
clone_size: .
j_call: TRBJ2-2
v_call: TRBV6-4

cdr3_aa: CASTSTGAASLSEAFF
cdr3_nt: TGCGCCAGCACTTCGACAGGGGCGGCCTCCCTTTCTGAAGCTTTCTTT
d_call: TRBD1
clone_size: .
j_call: TRBJ1-1
v_call: TRBV5-1

cdr3_aa: CAWRRDTYRTDTQYF
cdr3_nt: TGTGCCTGGAGAAGGGACACCTATCGCACAGATACGCAGTATTTT
d_call: .
clone_size: .
j_call: TRBJ2-3
v_call: TRBV30

cdr3_aa: CSVGGTSYTGELFF
cdr3_nt: TGCAGCGTTGGTGGGACTAGCTACACCGGGGAGCTGTTTTTT
d_call: TRBD2
clone_size: .
j_call: TRBJ2-2
v_call: TRBV29-1

cdr3_aa: CASSKAGSETQYF
cdr3_nt: TGTGCCAGCAGCAAAGCAGGGTCAGAGACCCAGTACTTC
d_call: .
clone_size: .
j_call: TRBJ2-5
v_call: TRBV7-2

cdr3_aa: CASRGGNQPQHF
cdr3_nt: TGTGCCAGCAGAGGAGGCAATCAGCCCCAGCATTTT
d_call: .
clone_size: .
j_call: TRBJ1-5
v_call: TRBV28

cdr3_aa: CASSFSVFYEQYF
cdr3_nt: TGTGCCAGCAGCTTCTCAGTTTTTTACGAGCAGTACTTC
d_call: .
clone_size: .
j_call: TRBJ2-7
v_call: TRBV7-2

cdr3_aa: CASSLIGGRETQYF
cdr3_nt: TGTGCCAGCAGTTTAATCGGGGGGCGGGAGACCCAGTACTTC
d_call: .
clone_size: .
j_call: TRBJ2-5
v_call: TRBV28

cdr3_aa: CASSGGDSEGYEQYF
cdr3_nt: TGTGCCAGCAGCGGGGGGGATAGTGAAGGGTACGAGCAGTACTTC
d_call: TRBD2
clone_size: .
j_call: TRBJ2-7
v_call: TRBV5-4

cdr3_aa: CASQTSGRDNEQFF
cdr3_nt: TGTGCCAGTCAAACTAGCGGGAGGGACAATGAGCAGTTCTTC
d_call: TRBD2
clone_size: .
j_call: TRBJ2-1
v_call: TRBV6-5

cdr3_aa: CASSLLDRGRRDTEAFF
cdr3_nt: TGTGCCAGCAGCTTACTAGATCGGGGGAGACGGGACACTGAAGCTTTCTTT
d_call: .
clone_size: .
j_call: TRBJ1-1
v_call: TRBV11-3

cdr3_aa: CAIRGQGNEQYF
cdr3_nt: TGTGCCATCAGAGGACAGGGGAACGAGCAGTACTTC
d_call: TRBD1
clone_size: .
j_call: TRBJ2-7
v_call: TRBV10-3

cdr3_aa: CASSLAYGVRQGSDEQFF
cdr3_nt: TGTGCCAGCAGCTTGGCGTATGGGGTTCGACAGGGGTCCGATGAGCAGTTCTTC
d_call: TRBD1
clone_size: .
j_call: TRBJ2-1
v_call: TRBV7-2

cdr3_aa: CASSGGTALYEQYF
cdr3_nt: TGTGCCAGCAGTGGGGGGACAGCTCTCTACGAGCAGTACTTC
d_call: TRBD1
clone_size: .
j_call: TRBJ2-7
v_call: TRBV25-1

cdr3_aa: CASSERGGRGLVAFF
cdr3_nt: TGTGCCAGCAGTGAGCGGGGGGGCAGGGGGTTAGTTGCTTTCTTT
d_call: TRBD1
clone_size: .
j_call: TRBJ1-1
v_call: TRBV25-1

cdr3_aa: CASSDILSNQPQHF
cdr3_nt: TGTGCCAGCAGTGACATACTGAGCAATCAGCCCCAGCATTTT
d_call: .
clone_size: .
j_call: TRBJ1-5
v_call: TRBV2

cdr3_aa: CASSQDRATEVDFGYTF
cdr3_nt: TGCGCCAGCAGCCAAGATAGGGCGACCGAAGTGGACTTTGGCTACACCTTC
d_call: .
clone_size: .
j_call: TRBJ1-2
v_call: TRBV4-1

cdr3_aa: CASRLRDSPESTIYF
cdr3_nt: TGTGCCAGCAGACTCCGGGACAGCCCAGAAAGCACCATATATTTT
d_call: TRBD1
clone_size: .
j_call: TRBJ1-3
v_call: TRBV28

cdr3_aa: CASSQQGGHADTQYF
cdr3_nt: TGCGCCAGCAGCCAGCAGGGAGGTCACGCAGATACGCAGTATTTT
d_call: .
clone_size: few
j_call: TRBJ2-3
v_call: TRBV5-1

cdr3_aa: CASSSRPLSGGNTGELFF
cdr3_nt: TGTGCCAGCAGCTCACGGCCCCTTAGCGGGGGGAACACCGGGGAGCTGTTTTTT
d_call: TRBD2
clone_size: once
j_call: TRBJ2-2
v_call: TRBV5-4

cdr3_aa: CASSLLFSGNTIYF
cdr3_nt: TGTGCCAGCAGCTTACTTTTCTCTGGAAACACCATATATTTT
d_call: .
clone_size: .
j_call: TRBJ1-3
v_call: TRBV7-8

cdr3_aa: CASSIEGYRGQPQHF
cdr3_nt: TGTGCCAGTAGTATAGAAGGGTACAGGGGACAGCCCCAGCATTTT
d_call: TRBD1
clone_size: .
j_call: TRBJ1-5
v_call: TRBV19

cdr3_aa: CASSLEYRILNTEAFF
cdr3_nt: TGTGCCAGCAGCCTAGAGTACAGAATATTGAACACTGAAGCTTTCTTT
d_call: .
clone_size: .
j_call: TRBJ1-1
v_call: TRBV7-9

cdr3_aa: CASSLLAGLDDEQYF
cdr3_nt: TGTGCCAGCAGTTTATTAGCGGGTCTCGACGACGAGCAGTACTTC
d_call: TRBD2
clone_size: .
j_call: TRBJ2-7
v_call: TRBV28